One sample yielded the 30 T cell receptor beta chains listed below, sequenced in a study of T cells in Graves' hyperthyroidism and ophthalmopathy. RNA transcripts were the template for amplifying TCR beta CDR3 regions. An initial round of RT-PCR targeting the TCR CDR3 relied on the HTBI primer set. TCRdb reprocessed the multiplex PCR reads via MiXCR and lists one record per CDR3 protein. The sample yields a few hundred thousand distinct CDR3 sequences, less than 25% seen once. Sequencing input: blood. These receptors were obtained from a man between 18 and 29 years old with Graves' hyperthyroidism.

This clonotype appeared many times. The V gene is TRBV5-1, the J gene TRBJ1-1, with D possibly TRBD1 on 6 matching bases. The germline V and J ends were trimmed by 4 bases and 0 bases, with 16 bases remaining between them. This CDR3 spans 16 amino acids. Germline values: CDR1 SGHRS, CDR2 YFSETQ. The CDR3 sequence: CASSGIRDTVNTEAFF. The CDR3 nucleotides are TGCGCCAGCAGCGGAATCCGGGACACTGTGAACACTGAAGCTTTCTTT. Full variable domain (outside the CDR3, taken from reference TRBV5-1 and TRBJ1-1): KAGVTQTPRYLIKTRGQQVTLSCSPISGHRSVSWYQQTPGQGLQFLFEYFSETQRNKGNFPGRFSGRQFSNSRSEMNVSTLELGDSALYLCASSGIRDTVNTEAFFGQGTRLTVV.

The sample holds many counts of this clonotype. The V gene is TRBV28, the J gene TRBJ2-7; D is undetermined. Trimming stripped 5 bases from V and 6 bases from J, with 8 bases between. The CDR3 length is 11 residues. CDR1 is MDHEN, CDR2 SYDVKM, per germline. DNA of the CDR3: TGTGCCAGCAGTCCCCGGAGCGAGCAGTACTTC. Translated, it gives CASSPRSEQYF.

This clonotype was picked up a small number of times. Given a much more abundant clone one base away, this may be a read error. Here the CDR3 omits its conserved ending phenylalanine or tryptophan, so a read error is the likely source. The chain links TRBV6-5 to TRBJ1-1, with TRBD1 identical over 12 bases. The CDR3 totals 16 residues. In germline, CDR1 is MNHEY, CDR2 SVGAGI. Losses at the gene ends were 2 bases for V and 8 bases for J; bases not matched to a gene: 9. The CDR3 loop is CASSYVGQGARGEAFS. CDR3 nucleotides: TGTGCCAGCAGTTACGTGGGACAGGGGGCCCGAGGGGAAGCTTTCTCT.

There are many counts of this clonotype. This sequence joins TRBV6-1 and TRBJ1-6; weak D call: TRBD1 (6 bases). Per germline, CDR1 MNHNS and CDR2 SASEGT. V dropped 0 bases and J dropped 3 bases, with 6 bases sitting between them. This CDR3 has 15 amino acids. DNA for the CDR3: TGTGCCAGCAGTGAAGCGGGACACTATAATTCACCCCTCCACTTT. This translates into CASSEAGHYNSPLHF.

Notes on this clonotype: Since no conserved phenylalanine or tryptophan closes the CDR3, a read error is the likely cause. V and J are TRBV6-1 and TRBJ1-1, with a tentative D call TRBD1 (5 bases). The V gene lost 7 bases and the J gene lost 1 base, with 13 bases spanning the gap. This CDR3 is 14 amino acids long. Looked up from germline, CDR1 is MNHNS and CDR2 is SASEGT. As DNA, the CDR3 is TGTGCCAGCATAGGGCGGGACGAGAACACTGAAGCTTTCTAT. Translated, it gives CASIGRDENTEAFY.

This clonotype was seen ten or more times. This chain uses TRBV20-1 with TRBJ1-1; D not certain. V was cut by 6 bases and J by 1 base, with 12 bases left in between. The germline gives CDR1 DFQATT, CDR2 SNEGSKA (reference sequence). This CDR3 is 13 amino acids long. This CDR3 is CSASWLGNTEAFF. CDR3 nucleotides: TGCAGTGCCAGTTGGCTGGGGAACACTGAAGCTTTCTTT.

This clonotype was observed once. This chain links TRBV7-2 with TRBJ2-5; either TRBD1 or TRBD2 may supply D (6 bases each). CDR1 is SGHTA and CDR2 is FQGNSA in the germline V gene. Trimming cost V 2 bases and J 4 bases, with 11 bases left between them. The CDR3 has 14 residues. The chain's CDR3 is CASSLYGGGETQYF. Written as DNA, the CDR3 is TGTGCCAGCAGCTTATACGGAGGGGGAGAGACCCAGTACTTC. The variable domain in full, with the rest retrieved from reference TRBV7-2 and TRBJ2-5, is GAGVSQSPSNKVTEKGKDVELRCDPISGHTALYWYRQSLGQGLEFLIYFQGNSAPDKSGLPSDRFSAERTGGSVSTLTIQRTQQEDSAVYLCASSLYGGGETQYFGPGTRLLVL.

The DNA for the CDR3 is TGTGCCAGCAGCCCGATTCGGAGCAATCAGCCCCAGCATTTT. Translation: CASSPIRSNQPQHF. The chain has TRBV7-2 and TRBJ1-5; D is undetermined. V was trimmed by 5 bases and J by 1 base, leaving 9 bases between them. The CDR3 consists of 14 residues. Germline V lookup: CDR1 SGHTA, CDR2 FQGNSA.

Remarks on this clonotype: This could be a read error, since a much larger clone is one nucleotide away. CDR3 amino acids: CASSVAGTRGEETQYF. DNA of the CDR3: TGTGCCAGCAGCGTAGCCGGCACCAGGGGGGAAGAGACCCAGTACTTC. The V gene is TRBV9, the J gene TRBJ2-5, with D possibly being TRBD1 (7 bases). V was cut by 0 bases and J by 3 bases, with 15 bases left in between. CDR3 length: 16 residues. Germline lookup yields CDR1 SGDLS and CDR2 YYNGEE.

This clonotype was counted at least ten times. This chain joins TRBV9 and TRBJ1-2; tentative D call: TRBD1 (5 bases). Germline CDR1 and CDR2: SGDLS and YYNGEE. This CDR3 has 15 amino acids. Trimming removed 2 bases from V and 0 bases from J, with 11 bases in between. The CDR3 DNA sequence: TGTGCCAGCAGCGTCGGGGACGGTCCTAACTATGGCTACACCTTC. Translating gives CASSVGDGPNYGYTF.

This clonotype has more than one count but fewer than ten. The rearrangement joins TRBV4-2 to TRBJ1-6, with TRBD1 matching over 7 bases. Germline V gene data show CDR1 as LGHNA and CDR2 as YNFKEQ. Trimming at V came to 4 bases and at J to 8 bases, leaving 11 bases not matched to a gene. The CDR3 is made up of 16 amino acids. In DNA, the CDR3 is TGTGCCAGCAGCCCCTGGGGAGGGGGCATTGATTCACCCCTCCACTTT. Protein sequence: CASSPWGGGIDSPLHF.

This clonotype was observed at least ten times. This chain uses TRBV12-3 or TRBV12-4 with TRBJ2-5; 9 bases map to TRBD2. The CDR3 totals 14 residues. J lost 10 bases, V lost 4 bases, and 10 bases had no gene match. The CDR3 reads CASSCLAGPHYQYF. The CDR3 region has the DNA TGTGCCAGCAGTTGTCTAGCGGGGCCCCATTACCAGTACTTC.

This clonotype was picked up many times. The rearrangement joins TRBV12-3 or TRBV12-4 to TRBJ2-2; 11 bases fit TRBD2. The CDR3 has 17 amino acids. The V segment lost 3 bases and the J segment 0 bases; nucleotides outside the gene matches: 3. CDR3 in DNA: TGTGCCAGCAGTTTGTTAGCGGGGGGGGCGAACACCGGGGAGCTGTTTTTT. This codes for CASSLLAGGANTGELFF.

The rearrangement uses TRBV30 and TRBJ2-3; maybe TRBD2 (5 bases). V was trimmed by 4 bases and J by 5 bases, leaving 16 bases between them. Germline loops: CDR1 GTSNPN, CDR2 SVGIG (reference sequence). The CDR3 has 14 residues. The CDR3 nucleotides are TGTGCCTGGATAAGAGGTCTAGCAGGAGATACGCAGTATTTT. Its protein is CAWIRGLAGDTQYF.

This clonotype was detected ten times or more. The chain recombines TRBV10-3 with TRBJ1-2, with D unclear. Per the germline V gene, CDR1 is ENHRY and CDR2 is SYGVKD. V dropped 0 bases and J dropped 2 bases, with 4 bases sitting between them. The CDR3 is 13 residues long. DNA of the CDR3: TGTGCCATCAGTGAGTCTAACAACTATGGCTACACCTTC. Its translation: CAISESNNYGYTF.

This clonotype was recorded at least ten times. V is TRBV28 and J is TRBJ2-2, with 7 nucleotides matching TRBD2. Germline loops: CDR1 MDHEN, CDR2 SYDVKM. This CDR3 is 12 amino acids long. V shed 11 bases and J 1 base; nucleotides not matched to a gene: 1. The CDR3 protein is CAGGGNTGELFF. CDR3 nucleotide sequence: TGTGCCGGGGGGGGGAACACCGGGGAGCTGTTTTTT.

This clonotype was counted at least ten times. The chain recombines TRBV4-1 with TRBJ2-7; D unclear. V gave up 5 bases and J gave up 5 bases, with 13 bases separating them. The CDR3 is made up of 13 amino acids. Germline lookup yields CDR1 MGHRA and CDR2 YSYEKL. This chain's CDR3 is CASSSLLLDEQYF. The CDR3 nucleotides read TGCGCCAGCAGCTCCCTACTTCTAGACGAGCAGTACTTC.

This clonotype was recorded many times. This chain uses TRBV12-3 or TRBV12-4 with TRBJ1-5; D is unresolved. The CDR3 has 15 residues. V lost 5 bases and J lost 2, with 13 bases in between. In nucleotides, the CDR3 is TGTGCCAGCAGTAAGAGTGAGGCCCGCAATCAGCCCCAGCATTTT. Translation gives CASSKSEARNQPQHF.

This clonotype came up many times. The rearrangement uses TRBV7-9 and TRBJ2-7, with 7 bases matching TRBD2. The CDR3 contains 14 residues. Germline V lookup: CDR1 SEHNR, CDR2 FQNEAQ (reference sequence). V shed 1 base, J shed 6 bases, and the junction held 6 bases outside the gene matches. The CDR3 reads CASSLGSGLGEQYF. The CDR3 DNA reads TGTGCCAGCAGCTTAGGGTCCGGACTAGGCGAGCAGTACTTC. Based on the CDR3 plus reference TRBV7-9 and TRBJ2-7, the full variable domain is DTGVSQNPRHKITKRGQNVTFRCDPISEHNRLYWYRQTLGQGPEFLTYFQNEAQLEKSRLLSDRFSAERPKGSFSTLEIQRTEQGDSAMYLCASSLGSGLGEQYFGPGTRLTVT.

This clonotype was counted many times. The rearrangement uses TRBV27 and TRBJ2-2; possible D gene TRBD2, 7 bases. The ends were cut back, 8 bases at V and 3 bases at J, with 13 bases in the middle. The germline V gene encodes CDR1 MNHEY and CDR2 SMNVEV (reference sequence). This CDR3 contains 14 residues. The DNA for the CDR3 is TGTGCCAGCGGGGGAGGGGGGTACACCGGGGAGCTGTTTTTT. It codes for CASGGGGYTGELFF.

There are many counts of this clonotype. V usage is TRBV6-1 and J usage is TRBJ1-6; D remains unclear. In germline, CDR1 is MNHNS, CDR2 SASEGT. The CDR3 is made up of 14 amino acids. V lost 5 bases and J lost 7, with 12 bases in between. The CDR3 bases are TGTGCCAGCAGTACCAGAGGAGAAAATTCACCCCTCCACTTT. Translation: CASSTRGENSPLHF.

This clonotype was counted many times. The junction departs from the called germline gene at one end, perhaps through a read error. The rearrangement joins TRBV6-2 or TRBV6-3 to TRBJ1-2, with D uncertain. Germline values: CDR1 MNHEY, CDR2 SVGEGT. This CDR3 is 16 amino acids long. The CDR3 bases are TGTGCCAGCAGTAACTCCGGGATCCGGTCATACTATGGCTACACCTTC. Translated, it gives CASSNSGIRSYYGYTF.

The J gene is TRBJ1-5, the V gene TRBV12-3 or TRBV12-4, with 7 bases that match TRBD1. V gave up 4 bases and J gave up 4 bases; unmatched junction bases: 7. The CDR3 has 15 residues. CDR3 coding DNA: TGTGCCAGCAGTTACCTTGGACAGGTAAATCAGCCCCAGCATTTT. The encoded protein is CASSYLGQVNQPQHF.

The rearrangement links TRBV28 to TRBJ1-5; weak D call: TRBD1 (5 bases). Looked up from germline, CDR1 is MDHEN and CDR2 is SYDVKM. The CDR3 sequence is 18 residues long. Trimming removed 2 bases from V and 2 bases from J, with 19 bases in between. In DNA, the CDR3 is TGTGCCAGCAGTTTAGGTCCCGGGCAGGGTTTTGGCAATCAGCCCCAGCATTTT. This codes for CASSLGPGQGFGNQPQHF.

The rearrangement uses TRBV20-1 and TRBJ2-7; possible D gene TRBD2, 5 bases. This CDR3 has 14 amino acids. The V gene lost 0 bases and the J gene lost 5 bases, with 14 bases spanning the gap. Per germline, CDR1 DFQATT and CDR2 SNEGSKA (reference sequence). The DNA for the CDR3 is TGCAGTGCTAGAGACCGGGGAAGGGATCACGAGCAGTACTTC. Translating gives CSARDRGRDHEQYF.

The chain is built from TRBV7-9 and TRBJ2-5, with D unclear. Germline values: CDR1 SEHNR, CDR2 FQNEAQ (reference sequence). The V gene lost 1 base and the J gene lost 0 bases, with 15 bases spanning the gap. This CDR3 contains 17 residues. The CDR3 region has the DNA TGTGCCAGCAGCTTAGAGGTTTGGCGGAGACACCAAGAGACCCAGTACTTC. This encodes CASSLEVWRRHQETQYF.

The J gene is TRBJ2-7, the V gene TRBV29-1; D uncertain. Germline V gene data show CDR1 as SQVTM and CDR2 as ANQGSEA. The CDR3 length is 13 residues. With 1 base removed from V and 2 bases from J, the gap between germline ends came to 9 bases. Here the CDR3 DNA reads TGCAGCGTTGAAGGCTCAGCCCCCTACGAGCAGTACTTC. It specifies CSVEGSAPYEQYF.

The CDR3 loop reads CASRDPGRYTEAFF. The CDR3 DNA reads as TGTGCCAGCAGGGACCCCGGCCGGTACACTGAAGCTTTCTTT. The chain joins TRBV28 to TRBJ1-1, with no clear D. The CDR3 runs to 14 residues. CDR1 is MDHEN and CDR2 is SYDVKM in the germline V gene. V shed 6 bases and J shed 3 bases, with 14 bases lying between them. The full variable domain, rest sourced from reference TRBV28 and TRBJ1-1, is DVKVTQSSRYLVKRTGEKVFLECVQDMDHENMFWYRQDPGLGLRLIYFSYDVKMKEKGDIPEGYSVSREKKERFSLILESASTNQTSMYLCASRDPGRYTEAFFGQGTRLTVV.

This clonotype was observed at least ten times. The chain recombines TRBV6-1 with TRBJ1-2; D remains unclear. CDR1 and CDR2 from the germline V gene are MNHNS and SASEGT. The CDR3 totals 11 residues. The V and J ends lost 3 bases and 9 bases respectively, with 8 bases between them. The CDR3 bases are TGTGCCAGCAGTGAGGTAAAGAGCTACACCTTC. Amino acids: CASSEVKSYTF.

This clonotype was detected a few times. The gene calls are TRBV19 and TRBJ1-2; D not resolved. This CDR3 is built from 13 residues. CDR1 is LNHDA, CDR2 SQIVND, per germline (reference sequence). V was cut by 10 bases and J by 7 bases, with 19 bases left in between. The CDR3 DNA follows: TGTGCCACAGTAGGAAGGTCTCCGGGTGGCTACACCTTC. Translated, it gives CATVGRSPGGYTF.